This T cell receptor (beta chain) was obtained from a study of cytotoxic CD8 clonotypes in ibrutinib-treated CLL. Study-wide context: A mean of around 260,000 productive templates and over 75,000 productive rearrangements was obtained per sample. Notes on the study in general: In sustained-remission versus progressing patients, sampling times differed.

The method was immunoSEQ multiplex PCR; TCRdb's version includes in-frame clones alone and lacks a portion of them. The data contain 110,000 to 150,000 clones, about 75% of them singletons. Cryopreserved PBMCs were the source of approximately 2 micrograms of genomic DNA, which went to TCR beta libraries. Germline V gives CDR1 SGHVS, CDR2 FQNEAQ. V trimming: 6 bases; J trimming: 3 bases; junction bases outside the gene matches: 10. The length of the CDR3 is 16 residues. Details on this clone: Its antigen is undetermined.

V gene TRBV7-8 combines with J gene TRBJ2-1; TRBD1 matches 8 bases. The TCR sequence derives from a human donor with chronic lymphocytic leukemia. The specimen comprised PBMCs, sampled after 24 months of ibrutinib treatment. The CDR3 DNA reads TGTGCCAGCAGGGAGTTTGGAGACAGGGGCTACAATGAGCAGTTCTTC. It codes for CASREFGDRGYNEQFF.